Below, 13 T cell receptor beta chains from the same sample are listed, as sequenced in a study of blood T cell repertoires in COVID-19. Sequencing was performed with immunoSEQ multiplex PCR; in TCRdb, only in-frame clones are kept and a portion is missing. The table shows 150,000 to 200,000 clones, with 76% occurring only once. Sequencing was performed on peripheral blood. The receptor source for this set is a woman aged 45-65 years with active or convalescent COVID-19.

The chain carries TRBV9 and TRBJ1-1; 7 bases match TRBD1. The germline V gene encodes CDR1 SGDLS and CDR2 YYNGEE. Losses at the gene ends were 0 bases for V and 4 bases for J; bases not matched to a gene: 3. The CDR3 loop spans 14 amino acids. DNA for the CDR3: TGTGCCAGCAGCGTAGTGACAGGGCCCACTGAAGCTTTCTTT. This codes for CASSVVTGPTEAFF. The variable domain in full, completed from reference TRBV9 and TRBJ1-1, reads DSGVTQTPKHLITATGQRVTLRCSPRSGDLSVYWYQQSLDQGLQFLIQYYNGEERAKGNILERFSAQQFPDLHSELNLSSLELGDSALYFCASSVVTGPTEAFFGQGTRLTVV.

This sequence joins TRBV3-1 (or the pseudogene TRBV3-2) and TRBJ2-7, with TRBD2 matching over 11 bases. The length of the CDR3 is 15 residues. V lost 4 bases and J lost 6; bases outside the gene matches: 8. Germline-derived CDR1 and CDR2 are LGHDT and YNNKEL (reference sequence). CDR3 loop: CASSLDSGGAVEQYF. CDR3 in DNA: TGTGCCAGCAGCCTAGATAGCGGGGGGGCGGTCGAGCAGTACTTC.

This clone appeared once. The rearrangement uses TRBV15 and TRBJ2-1; 8 nucleotides match TRBD2. Germline CDR1 and CDR2: LNHNV and YYDKDF (reference sequence). The CDR3 covers 15 residues. The trim removed 0 bases at V and 4 bases at J, leaving 2 bases unmatched. Here the CDR3 reads CATSREAGVYNEQFF. The CDR3, as DNA: TGTGCCACCAGCAGAGAAGCGGGGGTTTACAATGAGCAGTTCTTC. Full variable domain (missing parts from reference TRBV15 and TRBJ2-1): DAMVIQNPRYQVTQFGKPVTLSCSQTLNHNVMYWYQQKSSQAPKLLFHYYDKDFNNEADTPDNFQSRRPNTSFCFLDIRSPGLGDTAMYLCATSREAGVYNEQFFGPGTRLTVL.

The chain couples TRBV29-1 to TRBJ2-7; TRBD1 agrees at 8 bases. The germline CDR1 and CDR2 sequences are SQVTM and ANQGSEA. This CDR3 spans 13 amino acids. The V and J ends lost 4 bases and 4 bases, in that order; junction bases with no gene match: 6. CDR3: CSVVDRGIYEQYF. CDR3 DNA: TGCAGCGTTGTAGACAGGGGAATTTACGAGCAGTACTTC.

The J gene is TRBJ2-1, the V gene TRBV5-4; 8 bases agree with TRBD2. The CDR3 covers 19 residues. The germline CDR1 and CDR2 sequences are SGHNT and YYREEE (reference sequence). The ends lost 6 bases at V and 7 bases at J; junction bases unmatched: 24. In DNA form, the CDR3 reads TGTGCCAGCATTTCGGGGGGGGCGGCGGGAGTTAACATCGGGAATGAGCAGTTCTTC. Residues: CASISGGAAGVNIGNEQFF. The variable domain in full, completed from reference TRBV5-4 and TRBJ2-1, reads ETGVTQSPTHLIKTRGQQVTLRCSSQSGHNTVSWYQQALGQGPQFIFQYYREEENGRGNFPPRFSGLQFPNYSSELNVNALELDDSALYLCASISGGAAGVNIGNEQFFGPGTRLTVL.

This rearrangement joins TRBV7-2 to TRBJ1-1; 9 bases are a match to TRBD1. This CDR3 is built from 15 residues. Germline lookup yields CDR1 SGHTA and CDR2 FQGNSA. J lost 0 bases, V lost 5 bases, and 4 bases had no gene match. The chain's CDR3 is CASSPRQGVNTEAFF. The CDR3 DNA reads TGTGCCAGCAGCCCCAGACAGGGGGTGAACACTGAAGCTTTCTTT.

This clone has only one observation. The chain is built from TRBV3-1 (or the pseudogene TRBV3-2) and TRBJ1-2, with 8 bases aligning to TRBD1. Per the germline V gene, CDR1 is LGHDT and CDR2 is YNNKEL (reference sequence). The CDR3 has 16 amino acids. V dropped 2 bases and J dropped 5; count of bases not matched to a gene: 10. The CDR3 loop is CASSQQPGGQRYGYTF. CDR3 DNA: TGTGCCAGCAGCCAACAACCAGGGGGCCAACGGTATGGCTACACCTTC.

The chain has TRBV19 and TRBJ1-1, with D tentatively TRBD1 (6 bases). The ends were cut back, 2 bases at V and 12 bases at J, with 13 bases in the middle. From germline, CDR1 is LNHDA and CDR2 SQIVND (reference sequence). The CDR3 is 12 residues long. The chain's CDR3 is CASSIRTAATFF. DNA of the CDR3: TGTGCCAGTAGTATAAGGACAGCGGCCACTTTCTTT. Full variable domain (missing parts from reference TRBV19 and TRBJ1-1): DGGITQSPKYLFRKEGQNVTLSCEQNLNHDAMYWYRQDPGQGLRLIYYSQIVNDFQKGDIAEGYSVSREKKESFPLTVTSAQKNPTAFYLCASSIRTAATFFGQGTRLTVV.

This chain connects TRBV6-2 or TRBV6-3 to TRBJ2-7; tentative D call: TRBD2 (5 bases). V was clipped by 5 bases and J by 0 bases, with 14 bases between them. Germline lookup yields CDR1 MNHEY and CDR2 SVGEGT. The CDR3 loop spans 15 amino acids. This CDR3 is CASSPGITSSYEQYF. CDR3 bases: TGTGCCAGCAGTCCCGGGATTACCAGCTCCTACGAGCAGTACTTC.

The V and J genes are TRBV5-1 and TRBJ1-2; D might be TRBD1 (5 bases). The germline CDR1 and CDR2 sequences are SGHRS and YFSETQ. The CDR3 length is 14 residues. V lost 4 bases and J 4 bases, leaving 14 bases between the germline ends. CDR3 nucleotide sequence: TGCGCCAGCAGCCAGGCCGGGGGGTTCTATGGCTACACCTTC. Translated, it gives CASSQAGGFYGYTF. Combining the CDR3 with reference TRBV5-1 and TRBJ1-2 gives the whole variable domain KAGVTQTPRYLIKTRGQQVTLSCSPISGHRSVSWYQQTPGQGLQFLFEYFSETQRNKGNFPGRFSGRQFSNSRSEMNVSTLELGDSALYLCASSQAGGFYGYTFGSGTRLTVV.

The chain is built from TRBV4-3 and TRBJ1-1; D is possibly TRBD1 (6 bases). The CDR3 spans 14 residues. V was cut by 4 bases and J by 0 bases, with 9 bases left in between. Germline V CDR1 and CDR2: LGHNA, YSLEER. CDR3 coding DNA: TGCGCCAGCAGCCGTGGACAGATGAACACTGAAGCTTTCTTT. Amino acids: CASSRGQMNTEAFF.

The rearrangement uses TRBV7-2 and TRBJ1-5; the D gene is possibly TRBD1 (6 bases). Germline V CDR1 and CDR2: SGHTA, FQGNSA. Trimming left V 3 bases short and J 0 bases short, with 9 bases between. The CDR3 is made up of 15 amino acids. The chain's CDR3 is CASSLTGTSNQPQHF. CDR3 nucleotide sequence: TGTGCCAGCAGCTTGACAGGTACTAGCAATCAGCCCCAGCATTTT.

The CDR3 sequence is CAWSTGTGNNQPQHF. In nucleotides, the CDR3 is TGTGCCTGGAGTACCGGGACAGGTAACAATCAGCCCCAGCATTTT. The rearrangement joins TRBV30 to TRBJ1-5; TRBD1 aligns across 8 bases. V shed 2 bases and J 3 bases; nucleotides not matched to a gene: 6. The CDR3 is made up of 15 amino acids. Germline CDR1 GTSNPN, CDR2 SVGIG (reference sequence).